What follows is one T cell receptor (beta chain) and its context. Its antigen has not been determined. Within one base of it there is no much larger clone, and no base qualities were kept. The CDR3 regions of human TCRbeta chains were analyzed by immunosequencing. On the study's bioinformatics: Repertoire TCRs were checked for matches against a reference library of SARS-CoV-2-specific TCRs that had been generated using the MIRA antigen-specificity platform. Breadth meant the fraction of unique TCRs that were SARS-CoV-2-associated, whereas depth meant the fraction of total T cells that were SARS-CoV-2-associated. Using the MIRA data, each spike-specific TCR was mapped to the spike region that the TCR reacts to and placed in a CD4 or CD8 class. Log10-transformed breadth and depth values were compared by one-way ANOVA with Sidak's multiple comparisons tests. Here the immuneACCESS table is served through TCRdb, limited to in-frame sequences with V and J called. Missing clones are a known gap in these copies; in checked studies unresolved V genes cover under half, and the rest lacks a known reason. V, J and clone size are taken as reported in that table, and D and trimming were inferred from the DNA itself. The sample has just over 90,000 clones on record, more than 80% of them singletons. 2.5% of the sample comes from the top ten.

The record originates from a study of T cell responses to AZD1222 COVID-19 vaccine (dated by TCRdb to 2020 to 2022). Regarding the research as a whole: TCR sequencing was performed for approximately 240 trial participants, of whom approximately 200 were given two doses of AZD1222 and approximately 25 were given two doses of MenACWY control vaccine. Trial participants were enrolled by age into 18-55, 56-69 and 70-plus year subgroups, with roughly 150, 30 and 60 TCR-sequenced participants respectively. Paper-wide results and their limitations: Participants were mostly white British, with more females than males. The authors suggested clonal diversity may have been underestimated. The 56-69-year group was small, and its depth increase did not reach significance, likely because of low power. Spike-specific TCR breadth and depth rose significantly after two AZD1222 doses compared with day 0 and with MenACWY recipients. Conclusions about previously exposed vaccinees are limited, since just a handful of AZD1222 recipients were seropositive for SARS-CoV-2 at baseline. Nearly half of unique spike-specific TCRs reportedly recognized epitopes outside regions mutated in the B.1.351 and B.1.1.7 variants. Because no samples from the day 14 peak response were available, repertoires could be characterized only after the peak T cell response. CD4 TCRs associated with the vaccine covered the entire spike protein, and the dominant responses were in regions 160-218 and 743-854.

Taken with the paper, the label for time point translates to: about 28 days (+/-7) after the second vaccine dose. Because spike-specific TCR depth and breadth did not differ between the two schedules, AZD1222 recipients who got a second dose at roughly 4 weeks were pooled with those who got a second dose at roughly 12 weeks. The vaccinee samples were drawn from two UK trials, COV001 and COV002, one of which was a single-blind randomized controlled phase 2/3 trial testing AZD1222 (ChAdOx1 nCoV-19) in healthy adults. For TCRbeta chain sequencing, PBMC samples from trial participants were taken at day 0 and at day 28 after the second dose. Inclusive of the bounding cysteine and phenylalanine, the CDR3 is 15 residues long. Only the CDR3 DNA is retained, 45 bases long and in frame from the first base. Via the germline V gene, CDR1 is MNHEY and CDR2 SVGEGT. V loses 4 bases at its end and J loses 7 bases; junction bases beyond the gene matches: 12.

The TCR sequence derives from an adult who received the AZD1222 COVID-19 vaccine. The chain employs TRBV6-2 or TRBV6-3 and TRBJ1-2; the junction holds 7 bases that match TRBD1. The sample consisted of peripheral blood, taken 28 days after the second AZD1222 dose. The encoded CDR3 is CASSSETGVPLGYTF. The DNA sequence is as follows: TGTGCCAGCAGTTCGGAAACAGGGGTCCCACTTGGCTACACCTTC.